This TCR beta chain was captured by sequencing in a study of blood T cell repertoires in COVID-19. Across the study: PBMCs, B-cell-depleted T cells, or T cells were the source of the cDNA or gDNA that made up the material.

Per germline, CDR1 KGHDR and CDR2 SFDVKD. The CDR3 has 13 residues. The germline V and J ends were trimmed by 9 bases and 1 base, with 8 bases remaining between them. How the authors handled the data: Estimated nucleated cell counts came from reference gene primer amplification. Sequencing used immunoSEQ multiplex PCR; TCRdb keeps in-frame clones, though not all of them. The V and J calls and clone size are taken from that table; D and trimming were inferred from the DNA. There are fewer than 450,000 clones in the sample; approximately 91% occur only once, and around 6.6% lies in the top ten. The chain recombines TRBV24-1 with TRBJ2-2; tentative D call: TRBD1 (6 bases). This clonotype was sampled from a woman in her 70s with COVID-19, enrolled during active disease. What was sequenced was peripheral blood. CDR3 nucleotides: TGTGCCACCTCGGACAGGAACACCGGGGAGCTGTTTTTT. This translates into CATSDRNTGELFF.